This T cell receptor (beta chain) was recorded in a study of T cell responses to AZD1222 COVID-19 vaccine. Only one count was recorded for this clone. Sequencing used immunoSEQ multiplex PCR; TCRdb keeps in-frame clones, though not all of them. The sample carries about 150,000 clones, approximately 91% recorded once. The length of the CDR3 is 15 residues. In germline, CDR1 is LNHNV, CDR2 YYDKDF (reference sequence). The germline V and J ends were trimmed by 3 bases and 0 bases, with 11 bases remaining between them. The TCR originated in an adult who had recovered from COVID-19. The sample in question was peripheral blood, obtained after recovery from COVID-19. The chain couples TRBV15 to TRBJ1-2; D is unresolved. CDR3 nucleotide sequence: TGTGCCACCAGCAGGGATGGACTGCCTAACTATGGCTACACCTTC. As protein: CATSRDGLPNYGYTF.